This passage covers 27 T cell receptor beta chains from one sample sequenced in a study of T cell repertoires in cytomegalovirus infection (dated by TCRdb to the late 2010s). For these receptors, no antigen is known. The reads were generated on an Illumina HiSeq 1500. Clones were called with MiXCR by TCRdb after fastp trimmed the public reads at Q25, and only in-frame beta chains were retained. Identical CDR3 proteins give one entry, which carries the most common genes and DNA. The sample table contains approximately 1,000,000 distinct CDR3 sequences; only one count was recorded for about a third of them. The leading ten clones occupy more than 12% of the sample. The treatment or condition tag for this specimen amounts to: in vitro stimulation with specific CMV peptide epitopes to enrich CMV-specific T cells. The sequenced sample was cultured CD8+ T cells from PBMCs, obtained from culture after CMV antigen stimulation. These receptor sequences come from a human donor in good health (CMV status not recorded). Some clones in this sample may be carry-over from other donors' samples.

In this sample, this clonotype turned up a few times. J is TRBJ2-1 and V is TRBV10-3; possible D gene TRBD1, 6 bases. Germline loops: CDR1 ENHRY, CDR2 SYGVKD. V lost 7 bases to trimming and J lost 6 bases, with 10 bases between them. This CDR3 has 12 amino acids. The CDR3 DNA is TGTGCCATCATGGAACAGGGCAATGAGCAGTTCTTC. Protein product: CAIMEQGNEQFF.

The chain links TRBV5-5 to TRBJ2-5; D gene uncertain. The ends were cut back, 0 bases at V and 2 bases at J, with 14 bases in the middle. The CDR3 has 16 amino acids. Germline V lookup: CDR1 SGHKS, CDR2 YYEKEE (reference sequence). The CDR3 region has the DNA TGTGCCAGCAGCTTGGAGGTGGGGTTGGGACAAGAGACCCAGTACTTC. This codes for CASSLEVGLGQETQYF.

CDR3 amino acids: CASSYSPELFF. The CDR3 DNA is TGTGCCAGCAGTTACTCGCCGGAGCTGTTTTTT. The J gene is TRBJ2-2, the V gene TRBV6-6, with no clear D. The CDR3 has 11 residues. Germline loops: CDR1 MNHNY, CDR2 SVGAGI (reference sequence). V shed 0 bases and J shed 10 bases, with 3 bases lying between them.

The chain uses TRBV12-3 or TRBV12-4 and TRBJ2-1; D perhaps matches TRBD2 (5 bases). This CDR3 has 15 residues. Trimming removed 2 bases from V and 6 bases from J, with 14 bases in between. The CDR3, as DNA: TGTGCCAGCAGTTTACAAGCGGAGTTTGGCAATGAGCAGTTCTTC. It specifies CASSLQAEFGNEQFF.

This clonotype was seen ten or more times. The chain carries TRBV6-1 and TRBJ2-1; D remains ambiguous. The CDR3 has 14 amino acids. V was cut by 7 bases and J by 3 bases, with 13 bases left in between. The germline V gene encodes CDR1 MNHNS and CDR2 SASEGT. This CDR3 is CASMRTADYNEQFF. CDR3 DNA: TGTGCCAGCATGAGGACGGCGGACTACAATGAGCAGTTCTTC.

The chain joins TRBV6-5 to TRBJ2-7; a possible D gene is TRBD1 (5 bases). Germline lookup yields CDR1 MNHEY and CDR2 SVGAGI. CDR3 length: 13 amino acids. Trimming left V 2 bases short and J 5 bases short, with 10 bases between. The DNA of the CDR3 is TGTGCCAGCAGTTACATCTCAGGGAACGAGCAGTACTTC. It is translated as CASSYISGNEQYF.

V and J are TRBV12-5 and TRBJ2-3; 8 positions agree with TRBD2. Germline V gene lookup returns CDR1 LGHNT and CDR2 FRNRAP. Trimming took 4 bases from V and 0 from J; bases not matched to a gene: 15. CDR3 length equals 19 residues. CDR3 in amino acids: CASGWGGTRTTPSTDTQYF. CDR3 nucleotides: TGTGCTAGTGGTTGGGGGGGGACTAGAACGACTCCTAGCACAGATACGCAGTATTTT.

The V call is TRBV6-5, the J call TRBJ2-7; tentatively, D is TRBD1 or TRBD2 (5 bases each). Germline V gene sequence: CDR1 MNHEY, CDR2 SVGAGI. The V end was cut by 2 bases, the J end by 6 bases, with 11 bases between. The CDR3 has 13 residues. CDR3 residues: CASSYRDGREQYF. CDR3 sequence (DNA): TGTGCCAGCAGTTACCGGGACGGGCGCGAGCAGTACTTC.

The gene calls are TRBV7-3 and TRBJ2-3; D may be TRBD2 (5 bases). Trimming stripped 2 bases from V and 0 bases from J, with 12 bases between. The CDR3 is made up of 16 amino acids. The germline V gene encodes CDR1 SGHTA and CDR2 FQGTGA. CDR3 region: CASSLDAGTSTDTQYF. The CDR3 nucleotides are TGTGCCAGCAGCTTAGACGCGGGTACTAGCACAGATACGCAGTATTTT.

The chain is built from TRBV20-1 and TRBJ2-7, with 12 bases that match TRBD2. The germline V gene has CDR1 DFQATT and CDR2 SNEGSKA (reference sequence). The trim removed 2 bases at V and 4 bases at J, leaving 6 bases unmatched. The CDR3 contains 15 residues. In nucleotides, the CDR3 is TGCAGTGCTAGACTAGCGGGGGGGACGGGGTACGAGCAGTACGTC. The encoded protein is CSARLAGGTGYEQYV.

The rearrangement links TRBV13 to TRBJ1-1, with D uncertain. The V gene's germline CDR1 is PRHDT and CDR2 FYEKMQ (reference sequence). V lost 5 bases and J lost 3, with 13 bases in between. There are 14 residues in the CDR3. CDR3 DNA sequence: TGTGCCAGCAGCGTGGGATGGGGTGACACTGAAGCTTTCTTT. Encoded protein: CASSVGWGDTEAFF. Drawing the rest from reference TRBV13 and TRBJ1-1, the complete variable domain is AAGVIQSPRHLIKEKRETATLKCYPIPRHDTVYWYQQGPGQDPQFLISFYEKMQSDKGSIPDRFSAQQFSDYHSELNMSSLELGDSALYFCASSVGWGDTEAFFGQGTRLTVV.

This clonotype was counted between two and nine times. The chain joins TRBV19 to TRBJ2-2; TRBD2 matches at 12 bases. This CDR3 is built from 17 residues. V was clipped by 6 bases and J by 3 bases; unmatched bases: 8. CDR1 and CDR2 from the germline V gene are LNHDA and SQIVND (reference sequence). The CDR3 region has the DNA TGTGCCAGTAGACGGGCTAGCGGGGGGGGTTACACCGGGGAGCTGTTTTTT. Translated, it gives CASRRASGGGYTGELFF.

The rearrangement links TRBV4-2 to TRBJ2-1; 8 bases agree with TRBD1. The CDR3 covers 17 residues. V gave up 0 bases and J gave up 0 bases; unmatched junction bases: 4. CDR1 and CDR2 (germline): LGHNA, YNFKEQ. The CDR3 spells CASSQDLTGDSYNEQFF. As DNA, the CDR3 is TGTGCCAGCAGCCAAGATCTGACAGGGGACTCCTACAATGAGCAGTTCTTC.

This clonotype was detected a few times. The V and J genes are TRBV6-5 and TRBJ2-1; D may be TRBD1 (6 bases). In germline, CDR1 is MNHEY, CDR2 SVGAGI. The CDR3 extends over 16 amino acids. V was cut by 2 bases and J by 2 bases, with 13 bases left in between. The DNA for the CDR3 is TGTGCCAGCAGTTACGGACGGTGGGGGCCCTACAATGAGCAGTTCTTC. Translating gives CASSYGRWGPYNEQFF.

This rearrangement joins TRBV27 to TRBJ2-7; D is perhaps TRBD1 or TRBD2 (5 bases each). V was trimmed by 8 bases and J by 4 bases, leaving 18 bases between them. There are 14 residues in the CDR3. Looked up from germline, CDR1 is MNHEY and CDR2 is SMNVEV (reference sequence). CDR3 in DNA: TGTGCCAGCGGCCGGGCCCAGCGGACATACGAGCAGTACTTC. Amino acid sequence: CASGRAQRTYEQYF.

The chain links TRBV13 to TRBJ2-5; perhaps TRBD2 as D (6 bases). This CDR3 comprises 15 residues. Trimming pared 3 bases from V and 3 bases from J, leaving 14 bases between. Germline assignment: CDR1 PRHDT and CDR2 FYEKMQ (reference sequence). CDR3 DNA sequence: TGTGCCAGCAGCTTGGGAGACCGACTAGAAGAGACCCAGTACTTC. Its translation: CASSLGDRLEETQYF. Based on the CDR3 plus reference TRBV13 and TRBJ2-5, the full variable domain is AAGVIQSPRHLIKEKRETATLKCYPIPRHDTVYWYQQGPGQDPQFLISFYEKMQSDKGSIPDRFSAQQFSDYHSELNMSSLELGDSALYFCASSLGDRLEETQYFGPGTRLLVL.

This clonotype was detected a few times. This chain connects TRBV5-6 to TRBJ1-1; TRBD1 matches at 8 bases. The germline CDR1 and CDR2 sequences are SGHDT and YYEEEE. The CDR3 contains 14 residues. The V gene end was trimmed by 2 bases and the J gene end by 5 bases; junction bases not matched to a gene: 5. This CDR3 is CASSFAGGETEAFF. CDR3 in DNA: TGTGCCAGCAGCTTTGCAGGGGGCGAGACTGAAGCTTTCTTT. The full variable domain, with the rest looked up from reference TRBV5-6 and TRBJ1-1, is DAGVTQSPTHLIKTRGQQVTLRCSPKSGHDTVSWYQQALGQGPQFIFQYYEEEERQRGNFPDRFSGHQFPNYSSELNVNALLLGDSALYLCASSFAGGETEAFFGQGTRLTVV.

This clonotype was observed a handful of times. The chain joins TRBV12-3 or TRBV12-4 to TRBJ2-1; no clear D gene. This CDR3 is 13 amino acids long. V was trimmed by 2 bases and J by 14 bases, leaving 16 bases between them. The CDR3 coding sequence is TGTGCCAGCAGTTTAATCGAGTCCCTGGGGAAGTTCTTC. Translated: CASSLIESLGKFF.

This clonotype was observed a handful of times. This chain joins TRBV28 and TRBJ2-6; weak D call: TRBD2 (7 bases). Germline V lookup: CDR1 MDHEN, CDR2 SYDVKM. This CDR3 has 16 amino acids. V lost 6 bases to trimming and J lost 2 bases, with 14 bases between them. The CDR3 sequence is CASRSKGGAGANVLTF. CDR3 DNA sequence: TGTGCCAGCAGAAGTAAGGGGGGGGCTGGGGCCAACGTCCTGACTTTC.

Ten or more counts support this clonotype. The V gene is TRBV9, the J gene TRBJ1-6; possible D gene TRBD1, 5 bases. Per the germline V gene, CDR1 is SGDLS and CDR2 is YYNGEE. The V and J ends lost 3 bases and 4 bases respectively, with 14 bases between them. This CDR3 comprises 16 residues. CDR3 sequence (DNA): TGTGCCAGCAGCGATCGACAGTTCCCTTATAATTCACCCCTCCACTTT. Translated: CASSDRQFPYNSPLHF.

This sequence joins TRBV12-3 or TRBV12-4 and TRBJ1-1, with D uncertain. The germline V and J ends were trimmed by 3 bases and 7 bases, with 21 bases remaining between them. The CDR3 is 16 amino acids. The CDR3 DNA sequence: TGTGCCAGCAGTTTCGTCACGGCGGGAAGTAGATTTGAAGCTTTCTTT. Its protein is CASSFVTAGSRFEAFF.

This clonotype was detected once. The V gene is TRBV6-4, the J gene TRBJ2-7; TRBD1 matches at 7 bases. J was trimmed by 2 bases and V by 6 bases; bases with no gene match: 1. The CDR3 consists of 12 residues. The germline V gene encodes CDR1 MRHNA and CDR2 SNTAGT. The CDR3 loop reads CASRTGTYEQYV. The DNA for the CDR3 is TGTGCCAGCAGGACAGGGACCTACGAGCAGTACGTC.

The chain employs TRBV27 and TRBJ2-3; D gene uncertain. V lost 0 bases to trimming and J lost 5 bases, with 12 bases between them. Germline loops: CDR1 MNHEY, CDR2 SMNVEV (reference sequence). The CDR3 length is 15 residues. CDR3: CASSLSGYLGDTQYF. For the CDR3, the DNA is TGTGCCAGCAGTTTATCTGGCTACCTGGGAGATACGCAGTATTTT.

This clonotype was observed a handful of times. The chain uses TRBV6-6 and TRBJ2-7; a weak D match, TRBD2 (6 bases). CDR1 is MNHNY, CDR2 SVGAGI, per germline (reference sequence). V was pared by 5 bases and J by 3 bases, with 14 bases between. The CDR3 spans 14 residues. The CDR3 DNA sequence: TGTGCCAGCAGTGGAACTAGCCGCGGCTACGAGCAGTACGTC. As protein: CASSGTSRGYEQYV.

This clonotype was counted between two and nine times. V is TRBV12-3 or TRBV12-4 and J is TRBJ1-4, with D unclear. V was shortened by 4 bases and J by 4 bases, with 10 bases between the two germline ends. CDR3 length: 14 amino acids. CDR3 loop: CASSSRAINEKLFF. The CDR3 nucleotides are TGTGCCAGCAGTTCCCGGGCCATTAATGAAAAACTGTTTTTT.

There are a few counts of this clonotype. The chain joins TRBV19 to TRBJ1-1; 8 bases agree with TRBD1. Trimming removed 6 bases from V and 5 bases from J; junction bases left unmatched: 11. The length of the CDR3 is 15 residues. Looked up from germline, CDR1 is LNHDA and CDR2 is SQIVND (reference sequence). The CDR3 sequence is CASRPPGQARTEAFF. The CDR3 DNA follows: TGTGCCAGTAGGCCACCGGGACAGGCGAGGACTGAAGCTTTCTTT.

This clonotype was found many times. This sequence joins TRBV7-9 and TRBJ2-1, with 7 nucleotides matching TRBD2. With V trimmed by 4 bases and J by 7 bases, 22 bases remained unmatched. The CDR3 runs 19 residues. Per the germline V gene, CDR1 is SEHNR and CDR2 is FQNEAQ (reference sequence). The CDR3 DNA reads TGTGCCAGCAGCTCCAAAGGAGGTAGGGAGGGCAGGGACGGAAATGAGCAGTTCTTC. This encodes CASSSKGGREGRDGNEQFF.